The 14 T cell receptor beta chains below were found in one sample sequenced in a study of shared clonotypes between healthy human individuals. Only in-frame clones appear in the TCRdb table, and some are missing; sequencing was by immunoSEQ multiplex PCR. Of approximately 2,300,000 clones listed, under 95% were seen once; the top ten hold 0.3% to 0.45%. Sequenced material: naive CD4+ T cells from PBMCs. Subset meaning: CD45RA+ positively selected. The receptors were gathered from a man aged 18 to 30 in good health. Some clones in this sample may be carry-over from other donors' samples.

This rearrangement joins TRBV5-4 to TRBJ2-6, with D tentatively TRBD1 (6 bases). Germline assignment: CDR1 SGHNT and CDR2 YYREEE (reference sequence). Trimming removed 4 bases from V and 4 bases from J, with 15 bases in between. The CDR3 has 16 amino acids. The CDR3 loop is CASSPVRGSGANVLTF. The CDR3 DNA sequence: TGTGCCAGCAGCCCAGTTAGGGGGTCGGGGGCCAACGTCCTGACTTTC.

The CDR3 DNA sequence: TGTGCCAGCAGCTTAGCGGGACTAGCGGGGTACGAGCAGTACTTC. Translation: CASSLAGLAGYEQYF. The chain recombines TRBV7-9 with TRBJ2-7; 13 bases are shared with TRBD2. V lost 0 bases and J lost 4; bases outside the gene matches: 0. The CDR3 has 15 residues. Per the germline V gene, CDR1 is SEHNR and CDR2 is FQNEAQ (reference sequence).

The V gene is TRBV18, the J gene TRBJ1-5; TRBD1 is a possible D gene (6 bases). The germline V gene encodes CDR1 KGHSH and CDR2 LQKENI. Trimming shortened V by 3 bases and J by 4 bases, and 16 bases separated the two germline ends. This CDR3 is 16 amino acids long. CDR3 nucleotides: TGTGCCAGCTCACCGTGGCAAGGGGGGTCTAATCAGCCCCAGCATTTT. Translating gives CASSPWQGGSNQPQHF.

J is TRBJ2-3 and V is TRBV6-6, with 14 bases identical to TRBD2. Germline V gene sequence: CDR1 MNHNY, CDR2 SVGAGI (reference sequence). Germline trimming cut 5 bases from V and 7 bases from J; bases unmatched to any gene: 5. This CDR3 comprises 15 residues. As DNA, the CDR3 is TGTGCCAGCAGTCTGACTAGCGGGAGGGGAAATACGCAGTATTTT. Translating gives CASSLTSGRGNTQYF.

As regards this clone: This specimen includes other DNA sequences encoding the same CDR3. V and J are TRBV7-3 and TRBJ1-5, with D perhaps matching TRBD1 (5 bases). Between the trimmed V and J ends, which lost 0 bases and 4 bases, there was a span of 7 bases. CDR1 is SGHTA and CDR2 is FQGTGA in the germline V gene. This CDR3 contains 14 residues. The CDR3 is CASSLTGGNQPQHF. CDR3 DNA sequence: TGTGCCAGCAGCTTAACCGGGGGGAATCAGCCCCAGCATTTT.

The CDR3 sequence: CASSFPANTGELFF. CDR3 bases: TGCGCCAGCAGCTTCCCGGCGAACACCGGGGAGCTGTTTTTT. The chain employs TRBV5-1 and TRBJ2-2; D is ambiguous. The germline V and J ends were trimmed by 2 bases and 0 bases, with 5 bases remaining between them. This CDR3 comprises 14 residues. Germline-derived CDR1 and CDR2 are SGHRS and YFSETQ.

The chain carries TRBV19 and TRBJ1-5; D is uncertain. Per germline, CDR1 LNHDA and CDR2 SQIVND (reference sequence). V shed 6 bases and J shed 2 bases, with 14 bases lying between them. The CDR3 sequence is 15 residues long. CDR3 DNA: TGTGCCAGTAGCCACGGAGCTCTTGGCAATCAGCCCCAGCATTTT. Its protein product is CASSHGALGNQPQHF.

This clone was seen a few times. V is TRBV25-1 and J is TRBJ1-1, with unresolved D. V was clipped by 0 bases and J by 3 bases, with 8 bases between them. Germline V gene data show CDR1 as MGHDK and CDR2 as SYGVNS. The CDR3 covers 14 residues. The CDR3 loop is CASSEYVGHTEAFF. Here the CDR3 DNA reads TGTGCCAGCAGTGAATACGTCGGCCACACTGAAGCTTTCTTT.

This chain links TRBV29-1 with TRBJ2-3, with D hard to call. CDR3 length equals 13 residues. V was pared by 7 bases and J by 1 base, with 12 bases between. CDR1 and CDR2 (germline): SQVTM, ANQGSEA. The CDR3 sequence is CSADERGTDTQYF. The CDR3 DNA reads TGCAGCGCGGATGAAAGGGGCACAGATACGCAGTATTTT.

This chain connects TRBV4-2 to TRBJ2-1; D gene unclear. The V and J ends lost 0 bases and 6 bases respectively, with 9 bases between them. Per germline, CDR1 LGHNA and CDR2 YNFKEQ. The CDR3 contains 14 residues. CDR3 sequence reads: CASSQERLSNEQFF. In DNA, the CDR3 is TGTGCCAGCAGCCAAGAAAGGCTGTCCAATGAGCAGTTCTTC.

The V and J genes are TRBV29-1 and TRBJ2-1; 9 bases line up with TRBD2. The CDR3 is made up of 14 amino acids. Germline V gene data show CDR1 as SQVTM and CDR2 as ANQGSEA. J was trimmed by 9 bases and V by 3 bases; bases with no gene match: 9. The CDR3 DNA reads as TGCAGCGTTGAGGCTCGGGCGGGAGGGGGTGAGCAGTTCTTC. Residues: CSVEARAGGGEQFF.

The genes are TRBV6-5 and TRBJ2-7; TRBD1 matches at 8 bases. Trimming at V came to 6 bases and at J to 5 bases, leaving 12 bases not matched to a gene. The CDR3 loop spans 15 amino acids. CDR1 and CDR2 from the germline V gene are MNHEY and SVGAGI. Here the CDR3 DNA reads TGTGCCAGCAGCTACGACAGGGGTTTTGAAGACGAGCAGTACTTC. Translation: CASSYDRGFEDEQYF.

V and J are TRBV11-2 and TRBJ1-3; 7 positions agree with TRBD1. The CDR3 has 17 amino acids. V shed 5 bases and J 0 bases; nucleotides not matched to a gene: 10. The germline V gene has CDR1 SGHAT and CDR2 FQNNGV. CDR3 sequence: CASSLFMSGGSGNTIYF. CDR3 DNA sequence: TGTGCCAGCAGCCTCTTTATGTCAGGGGGCTCTGGAAACACCATATATTTT.

This sequence joins TRBV5-4 and TRBJ2-1; D perhaps matches TRBD1 (6 bases). Germline assignment: CDR1 SGHNT and CDR2 YYREEE (reference sequence). The V and J ends lost 4 bases and 7 bases respectively, with 18 bases between them. The CDR3 is 15 residues long. In DNA, the CDR3 is TGTGCCAGCAGCCTGGGGCAGGGGAGAGGTAATGAGCAGTTCTTC. Protein product: CASSLGQGRGNEQFF.